One sample yielded the 20 T cell receptor beta chains listed below, sequenced in a study of blood T cell repertoires in COVID-19. TCRdb's table, derived via immunoSEQ multiplex PCR, lists solely in-frame clones and lacks some. The sample records roughly 80,000 clones, roughly four fifths being singletons. Sequencing input: peripheral blood. The origin of the receptors is a human donor in a cohort sampled during active COVID-19.

The rearrangement links TRBV2 to TRBJ1-1, with D possibly matching TRBD1 (6 bases). The CDR3 loop spans 14 amino acids. CDR1 and CDR2 (germline): SNHLY, FYNNEI. V was cut by 3 bases and J by 5 bases, with 13 bases left in between. DNA of the CDR3: TGTGCCAGCAGTGATCAGGGGAGAAAGACTGAAGCTTTCTTT. Protein sequence: CASSDQGRKTEAFF.

This clone has just a few counts. The chain links TRBV7-2 to TRBJ2-3, with a tentative D call TRBD2 (5 bases). Trimming left V 0 bases short and J 5 bases short, with 9 bases between. Germline V gene data show CDR1 as SGHTA and CDR2 as FQGNSA. The CDR3 is made up of 14 amino acids. This chain's CDR3 is CASSLASGKDTQYF. The DNA for the CDR3 is TGTGCCAGCAGCTTAGCATCGGGGAAAGATACGCAGTATTTT.

This CDR3 is CASSTPGQGVYEQYF. CDR3 coding DNA: TGTGCCAGTAGTACTCCCGGACAGGGGGTCTACGAGCAGTACTTC. The chain joins TRBV19 to TRBJ2-7; TRBD1 matches at 10 bases. Unmatched junction bases numbered 6, after V lost 4 bases and J lost 3 bases. In germline, CDR1 is LNHDA, CDR2 SQIVND (reference sequence). The CDR3 extends over 15 amino acids.

The chain has TRBV24-1 and TRBJ1-2, with D maybe TRBD1 (5 bases). This CDR3 spans 12 amino acids. Deletions cut 4 bases from V and 4 bases from J, with 6 bases between. CDR1 and CDR2 from the germline V gene are KGHDR and SFDVKD. The CDR3 region has the DNA TGTGCCACCAGTGACGACAGCTATGGCTACACCTTC. Amino acid sequence: CATSDDSYGYTF.

The chain is built from TRBV28 and TRBJ1-5; D ambiguous. This CDR3 has 14 residues. CDR1 and CDR2 from the germline V gene are MDHEN and SYDVKM. The V and J ends lost 5 bases and 3 bases respectively, with 11 bases between them. CDR3 amino acids: CASSRLLLNQPQHF. CDR3 nucleotides: TGTGCCAGCAGTCGACTTCTTCTCAATCAGCCCCAGCATTTT.

V is TRBV10-2 and J is TRBJ1-6; D perhaps matches TRBD1 (5 bases). The CDR3 has 14 residues. Germline CDR1 WSHSY, CDR2 SAAADI. V was clipped by 2 bases and J by 7 bases, with 9 bases between them. This CDR3 reads CASSERSGNSPLHF. CDR3 nucleotides: TGCGCCAGCAGTGAGAGGTCAGGGAATTCACCCCTCCACTTT.

V gene TRBV6-5 combines with J gene TRBJ1-5; no clear D gene. This CDR3 contains 13 residues. The V and J ends lost 6 bases and 4 bases respectively, with 10 bases between them. The germline V gene has CDR1 MNHEY and CDR2 SVGAGI. CDR3 sequence reads: CASSWGGNQPQHF. CDR3 coding DNA: TGTGCCAGCAGCTGGGGAGGGAATCAGCCCCAGCATTTT.

The chain uses TRBV4-1 and TRBJ2-7; 9 nucleotides align to TRBD1. The J segment lost 3 bases and the V segment lost 5 bases, leaving 8 bases of the junction unmatched. The germline V gene has CDR1 MGHRA and CDR2 YSYEKL. CDR3 size: 15 residues. CDR3 loop: CASSSPGTGLYEQYF. For the CDR3, the DNA is TGCGCCAGCAGCTCCCCCGGGACAGGGCTCTACGAGCAGTACTTC.

This clone turned up a few times. CDR3 region: CASSRQPASSNYGYTF. The CDR3 region has the DNA TGTGCCAGCAGTAGACAGCCTGCTTCTTCTAACTATGGCTACACCTTC. The chain recombines TRBV2 with TRBJ1-2, with D tentatively TRBD1 (5 bases). The germline V and J ends were trimmed by 5 bases and 0 bases, with 16 bases remaining between them. This CDR3 is 16 amino acids long. CDR1 and CDR2 from the germline V gene are SNHLY and FYNNEI.

This clone was seen more than once but under ten times. V usage is TRBV7-9 and J usage is TRBJ1-5; 10 positions agree with TRBD1. After removal of 3 bases from V and 7 bases from J, the junction contained 9 bases not matched to a gene. There are 16 residues in the CDR3. The germline gives CDR1 SEHNR, CDR2 FQNEAQ (reference sequence). The CDR3 here is CASSLETGGAGQPQHF. The CDR3 DNA reads TGTGCCAGCAGCTTGGAGACAGGGGGCGCGGGGCAGCCCCAGCATTTT.

The rearrangement uses TRBV19 and TRBJ1-2, with D perhaps TRBD1 (5 bases). The ends were cut back, 1 base at V and 0 bases at J, with 12 bases in the middle. This CDR3 is 16 amino acids long. Germline CDR1 is LNHDA and CDR2 is SQIVND (reference sequence). The CDR3 spells CASSIGHRPTNYGYTF. The CDR3, as DNA: TGTGCCAGTAGTATAGGGCACAGGCCGACTAACTATGGCTACACCTTC. The variable domain in full, with the rest retrieved from reference TRBV19 and TRBJ1-2, is DGGITQSPKYLFRKEGQNVTLSCEQNLNHDAMYWYRQDPGQGLRLIYYSQIVNDFQKGDIAEGYSVSREKKESFPLTVTSAQKNPTAFYLCASSIGHRPTNYGYTFGSGTRLTVV.

This chain uses TRBV3-1 (or the pseudogene TRBV3-2) with TRBJ2-1; 9 bases agree with TRBD2. The ends lost 4 bases at V and 7 bases at J; junction bases unmatched: 8. CDR3 length: 15 amino acids. CDR1 is LGHDT, CDR2 YNNKEL, per germline (reference sequence). The CDR3 spells CASSPWGSGGNEQFF. The CDR3 bases are TGTGCCAGCAGCCCCTGGGGTAGCGGGGGAAATGAGCAGTTCTTC.

This sequence joins TRBV24-1 and TRBJ1-5, with 7 bases matching TRBD1. The length of the CDR3 is 13 residues. The V gene end was trimmed by 10 bases and the J gene end by 7 bases; junction bases not matched to a gene: 9. Germline CDR1 and CDR2: KGHDR and SFDVKD. This CDR3 is CATNDREWQPQHF. CDR3 coding DNA: TGTGCCACAAATGACAGGGAATGGCAGCCCCAGCATTTT.

The rearrangement uses TRBV7-6 and TRBJ2-2; 12 positions agree with TRBD2. This CDR3 has 17 amino acids. With V trimmed by 2 bases and J by 0 bases, 1 base remained unmatched. Germline V gene sequence: CDR1 SGHVS, CDR2 FNYEAQ. CDR3 bases: TGTGCCAGCAGCTTACCTAGCGGGGGGGCGAACACCGGGGAGCTGTTTTTT. Residues: CASSLPSGGANTGELFF.

The chain uses TRBV7-9 and TRBJ2-3; TRBD2 agrees at 9 bases. Germline assignment: CDR1 SEHNR and CDR2 FQNEAQ (reference sequence). The ends lost 6 bases at V and 4 bases at J; junction bases unmatched: 8. This CDR3 spans 15 amino acids. The DNA of the CDR3 is TGTGCCAGCAGTCTGGGCGGGGGGGCTCCAGATACGCAGTATTTT. Its translation is CASSLGGGAPDTQYF. Looking up the rest from reference TRBV7-9 and TRBJ2-3 gives the full variable domain: DTGVSQNPRHKITKRGQNVTFRCDPISEHNRLYWYRQTLGQGPEFLTYFQNEAQLEKSRLLSDRFSAERPKGSFSTLEIQRTEQGDSAMYLCASSLGGGAPDTQYFGPGTRLTVL.

The rearrangement joins TRBV2 to TRBJ1-2, with TRBD1 matching over 8 bases. This CDR3 comprises 15 residues. V was pared by 7 bases and J by 8 bases, with 15 bases of the junction left unmatched. In germline, CDR1 is SNHLY, CDR2 FYNNEI. This CDR3 is CASNGFKTGEGGYTF. CDR3 DNA: TGTGCCAGCAATGGTTTTAAGACAGGGGAAGGCGGCTACACCTTC. Full variable domain (remainder filled in from reference TRBV2 and TRBJ1-2): EPEVTQTPSHQVTQMGQEVILRCVPISNHLYFYWYRQILGQKVEFLVSFYNNEISEKSEIFDDQFSVERPDGSNFTLKIRSTKLEDSAMYFCASNGFKTGEGGYTFGSGTRLTVV.

The CDR3 region has the DNA TGCAGCGTGGACTGGTTTGGGGAGACCCAGTACTTC. This translates into CSVDWFGETQYF. The chain links TRBV29-1 to TRBJ2-5; tentatively, D is TRBD2 (5 bases). Deletions cut 6 bases from V and 5 bases from J, with 13 bases between. CDR3 length: 12 residues. Looked up from germline, CDR1 is SQVTM and CDR2 is ANQGSEA.

This chain joins TRBV6-5 and TRBJ2-1; maybe TRBD2 (6 bases). The CDR3 totals 14 residues. Germline-derived CDR1 and CDR2 are MNHEY and SVGAGI. V lost 8 bases and J lost 9, with 20 bases in between. The DNA of the CDR3 is TGTGCCAGCGGGGGTGAGGGTATGCGGGGTGAGCAGTTCTTC. Translation: CASGGEGMRGEQFF.

V gene TRBV11-2 combines with J gene TRBJ2-1; TRBD1 agrees at 8 bases. J lost 9 bases, V lost 1 base, and 8 bases had no gene match. The CDR3 contains 15 residues. CDR1 is SGHAT, CDR2 FQNNGV, per germline. The CDR3 bases are TGTGCCAGCAGCTTAGTACCGGGACAGGCGGGTGAGCAGTTCTTC. Its translation: CASSLVPGQAGEQFF.

This clone came up once. The chain couples TRBV7-2 to TRBJ1-2, with D unresolved. This CDR3 region has 15 residues. In germline, CDR1 is SGHTA, CDR2 FQGNSA. V dropped 5 bases and J dropped 8 bases, with 21 bases sitting between them. The CDR3 DNA reads TGTGCCAGCAGCCTAAATGGGAACCGACTAGAAGGCTACACCTTC. Its translation: CASSLNGNRLEGYTF.